This paragraph covers one TCR beta chain sequence. Antigen specificity is unknown. The entry originates in a study of T cell responses to AZD1222 COVID-19 vaccine. Study-wide results and limits: The peak T cell response came first, and repertoires were sampled only after it. Reportedly, nearly half of unique spike TCRs recognized epitopes outside B.1.351/B.1.1.7 mutations. The breadth and depth of Spike-specific TCRs increased once two AZD1222 doses had been given.

The method was immunoSEQ multiplex PCR; TCRdb's version includes in-frame clones alone and lacks a portion of them. In the table there are roughly 130,000 clones, 80% to 95% of which are singletons. The CDR3 sequence is 14 residues long. The V gene's germline CDR1 is SGHTA and CDR2 FQGTGA. V was clipped by 5 bases and J by 2 bases, with 12 bases between them. The V and J genes are TRBV7-3 and TRBJ2-5; D is possibly TRBD1 (5 bases). Sample: peripheral blood, taken on day 0 of AZD1222 vaccination. The TCR originated in an adult in good health. DNA for the CDR3: TGTGCCAGCAGCCCGACAGCGTCTCAAGAGACCCAGTACTTC. Translating it yields CASSPTASQETQYF.